These 17 T cell receptor beta chains share one sample of origin, sequenced in a study of T cell responses to AZD1222 COVID-19 vaccine. Some clones are missing from TCRdb's copy, which holds only in-frame ones; the method was immunoSEQ multiplex PCR. The sample has about 120,000 clones, 90% seen once. The sample consisted of peripheral blood, taken on day 0 of AZD1222 vaccination. The receptors derive from an adult in good health.

The V call is TRBV19, the J call TRBJ2-7; D is unresolved. Germline V gene lookup returns CDR1 LNHDA and CDR2 SQIVND (reference sequence). Trimming removed 7 bases at V and 5 bases at J, with 12 bases between. The CDR3 is made up of 12 amino acids. The CDR3 is CASTRVKNEQYF. As DNA, the CDR3 is TGTGCCAGTACAAGGGTGAAGAACGAGCAGTACTTC.

The chain has TRBV12-3 or TRBV12-4 and TRBJ1-2; D remains ambiguous. V was clipped by 3 bases and J by 4 bases, with 9 bases between them. The CDR3 consists of 13 residues. The CDR3 sequence: CASSFSPVYGYTF. CDR3 sequence (DNA): TGTGCCAGCAGTTTTTCACCGGTCTATGGCTACACCTTC.

This chain joins TRBV11-2 and TRBJ2-7, with D possibly being TRBD1 (6 bases). In germline, CDR1 is SGHAT, CDR2 FQNNGV. The CDR3 consists of 14 residues. Between the trimmed V and J ends, which lost 4 bases and 3 bases, there was a span of 13 bases. DNA of the CDR3: TGTGCCAGCAGCTCGATACAGGGTGTCTACGAGCAGTACTTC. The encoded protein is CASSSIQGVYEQYF. Together with reference TRBV11-2 and TRBJ2-7, the CDR3 gives the full variable domain: EAGVAQSPRYKIIEKRQSVAFWCNPISGHATLYWYQQILGQGPKLLIQFQNNGVVDDSQLPKDRFSAERLKGVDSTLKIQPAKLEDSAVYLCASSSIQGVYEQYFGPGTRLTVT.

The chain is built from TRBV9 and TRBJ2-7; 11 nucleotides agree with TRBD2. The CDR3 length is 17 residues. Germline CDR1 SGDLS, CDR2 YYNGEE. After removal of 0 bases from V and 2 bases from J, the junction contained 7 bases not matched to a gene. CDR3 DNA sequence: TGTGCCAGCAGCGTAGAGATTACTAGCGGGGGAACCTACGAGCAGTACTTC. As protein: CASSVEITSGGTYEQYF.

The count of this clone is one. The CDR3 nucleotides read TGCGCCAGTCAGAGAGCGGGGGGAACAGATACGCAGTATTTT. Protein sequence: CASQRAGGTDTQYF. The chain has TRBV5-1 and TRBJ2-3; TRBD2 matches at 9 bases. Trimming removed 8 bases from V and 3 bases from J; junction bases left unmatched: 7. The CDR3 loop spans 14 amino acids. CDR1 is SGHRS, CDR2 YFSETQ, per germline.

The chain recombines TRBV11-2 with TRBJ2-1; D is unresolved. The CDR3 covers 13 residues. CDR1 SGHAT and CDR2 FQNNGV come from the germline V gene. Trimming shortened V by 0 bases and J by 2 bases, and 2 bases separated the two germline ends. The CDR3 loop reads CASSLETYNEQFF. The CDR3 region has the DNA TGTGCCAGCAGCTTAGAGACCTACAATGAGCAGTTCTTC.

The chain recombines TRBV7-2 with TRBJ2-3; a weak D match, TRBD2 (7 bases). Germline V lookup: CDR1 SGHTA, CDR2 FQGNSA. V gave up 3 bases and J gave up 6 bases, with 13 bases separating them. The CDR3 spans 14 residues. This chain's CDR3 is CASSLIGGADTQYF. The CDR3 DNA sequence: TGTGCCAGCAGCTTGATAGGGGGGGCCGATACGCAGTATTTT. Complete variable domain (other parts from reference TRBV7-2 and TRBJ2-3): GAGVSQSPSNKVTEKGKDVELRCDPISGHTALYWYRQSLGQGLEFLIYFQGNSAPDKSGLPSDRFSAERTGGSVSTLTIQRTQQEDSAVYLCASSLIGGADTQYFGPGTRLTVL.

The V gene is TRBV6-5, the J gene TRBJ2-2; tentative D call: TRBD1 (6 bases). This CDR3 region has 15 residues. The V gene lost 8 bases and the J gene lost 7 bases, with 20 bases spanning the gap. Germline values: CDR1 MNHEY, CDR2 SVGAGI. Written as DNA, the CDR3 is TGTGCCAGCGAGAGAGTAGTGGGGGCCGGCGGGGAGCTGTTTTTT. Its translation is CASERVVGAGGELFF.

The chain joins TRBV7-3 to TRBJ2-1; no clear D gene. CDR3 length equals 15 residues. From germline, CDR1 is SGHTA and CDR2 FQGTGA. The V and J ends lost 1 base and 0 bases respectively, with 7 bases between them. The CDR3 DNA sequence: TGTGCCAGCAGCTTAATCCTGGACTCCTACAATGAGCAGTTCTTC. Protein sequence: CASSLILDSYNEQFF.

The rearrangement links TRBV5-5 to TRBJ1-6, with D uncertain. The germline CDR1 and CDR2 sequences are SGHKS and YYEKEE (reference sequence). V lost 0 bases, J lost 8 bases, and 9 bases lay in between. This CDR3 is 14 amino acids long. CDR3 protein: CASSLVVLDSPLHF. The DNA of the CDR3 is TGTGCCAGCAGCTTGGTAGTCCTAGATTCACCCCTCCACTTT.

The chain uses TRBV9 and TRBJ2-1, with D unclear. CDR3 length: 15 amino acids. Germline V CDR1 and CDR2: SGDLS, YYNGEE. V gave up 0 bases and J gave up 10 bases, with 17 bases separating them. The CDR3 DNA follows: TGTGCCAGCAGCGTAGTTGATCCGGAGAACCAAGAGCAGTTCTTC. It codes for CASSVVDPENQEQFF.

This chain joins TRBV14 and TRBJ2-7; TRBD2 might be the D (6 bases). Germline V CDR1 and CDR2: SGHDN, FVKESK. The CDR3 runs 14 residues. V was shortened by 6 bases and J by 7 bases, with 19 bases between the two germline ends. CDR3 amino acids: CASRPLGGSEEQYF. The CDR3 coding sequence is TGTGCCAGCAGACCTTTGGGGGGTTCGGAAGAGCAGTACTTC. The variable domain in full, completed from reference TRBV14 and TRBJ2-7, reads EAGVTQFPSHSVIEKGQTVTLRCDPISGHDNLYWYRRVMGKEIKFLLHFVKESKQDESGMPNNRFLAERTGGTYSTLKVQPAELEDSGVYFCASRPLGGSEEQYFGPGTRLTVT.

J is TRBJ1-4 and V is TRBV4-1; D is unclear. The CDR3 extends over 16 amino acids. Germline V lookup: CDR1 MGHRA, CDR2 YSYEKL. The V gene lost 0 bases and the J gene lost 7 bases, with 15 bases spanning the gap. CDR3 DNA sequence: TGCGCCAGCAGCCAAGATCGTCAGGTGTGGGGTGAAAAACTGTTTTTT. This codes for CASSQDRQVWGEKLFF.

CDR3 amino acids: CASSLREANYGYTF. CDR3 in DNA: TGTGCCAGCAGCCTTAGGGAGGCTAACTATGGCTACACCTTC. The chain carries TRBV3-1 (or the pseudogene TRBV3-2) and TRBJ1-2, with D unclear. Trimming stripped 4 bases from V and 0 bases from J, with 9 bases between. The CDR3 runs to 14 residues. Germline V lookup: CDR1 LGHDT, CDR2 YNNKEL (reference sequence).

V and J are TRBV29-1 and TRBJ1-3, with D possibly being TRBD1 (5 bases). V lost 5 bases to trimming and J lost 3 bases, with 8 bases between them. Germline lookup yields CDR1 SQVTM and CDR2 ANQGSEA. The CDR3 loop spans 12 amino acids. CDR3 nucleotides: TGCAGCGTTTGGGACGGTGGAAACACCATATATTTT. It translates to CSVWDGGNTIYF.

V usage is TRBV5-1 and J usage is TRBJ2-3; D may be TRBD2 (5 bases). Germline V gives CDR1 SGHRS, CDR2 YFSETQ. Trimming stripped 4 bases from V and 1 base from J, with 10 bases between. The CDR3 runs 14 residues. The CDR3 DNA sequence: TGCGCCAGCAGCCCCCCCGGGGGCACAGATACGCAGTATTTT. It translates to CASSPPGGTDTQYF.

The rearrangement joins TRBV7-9 to TRBJ1-1; unclear D gene. Trimming cost V 2 bases and J 7 bases, with 2 bases left between them. The CDR3 totals 10 residues. CDR1 SEHNR and CDR2 FQNEAQ come from the germline V gene (reference sequence). The CDR3 protein is CASSLNEAFF. CDR3 nucleotide sequence: TGTGCCAGCAGCTTAAATGAAGCTTTCTTT.